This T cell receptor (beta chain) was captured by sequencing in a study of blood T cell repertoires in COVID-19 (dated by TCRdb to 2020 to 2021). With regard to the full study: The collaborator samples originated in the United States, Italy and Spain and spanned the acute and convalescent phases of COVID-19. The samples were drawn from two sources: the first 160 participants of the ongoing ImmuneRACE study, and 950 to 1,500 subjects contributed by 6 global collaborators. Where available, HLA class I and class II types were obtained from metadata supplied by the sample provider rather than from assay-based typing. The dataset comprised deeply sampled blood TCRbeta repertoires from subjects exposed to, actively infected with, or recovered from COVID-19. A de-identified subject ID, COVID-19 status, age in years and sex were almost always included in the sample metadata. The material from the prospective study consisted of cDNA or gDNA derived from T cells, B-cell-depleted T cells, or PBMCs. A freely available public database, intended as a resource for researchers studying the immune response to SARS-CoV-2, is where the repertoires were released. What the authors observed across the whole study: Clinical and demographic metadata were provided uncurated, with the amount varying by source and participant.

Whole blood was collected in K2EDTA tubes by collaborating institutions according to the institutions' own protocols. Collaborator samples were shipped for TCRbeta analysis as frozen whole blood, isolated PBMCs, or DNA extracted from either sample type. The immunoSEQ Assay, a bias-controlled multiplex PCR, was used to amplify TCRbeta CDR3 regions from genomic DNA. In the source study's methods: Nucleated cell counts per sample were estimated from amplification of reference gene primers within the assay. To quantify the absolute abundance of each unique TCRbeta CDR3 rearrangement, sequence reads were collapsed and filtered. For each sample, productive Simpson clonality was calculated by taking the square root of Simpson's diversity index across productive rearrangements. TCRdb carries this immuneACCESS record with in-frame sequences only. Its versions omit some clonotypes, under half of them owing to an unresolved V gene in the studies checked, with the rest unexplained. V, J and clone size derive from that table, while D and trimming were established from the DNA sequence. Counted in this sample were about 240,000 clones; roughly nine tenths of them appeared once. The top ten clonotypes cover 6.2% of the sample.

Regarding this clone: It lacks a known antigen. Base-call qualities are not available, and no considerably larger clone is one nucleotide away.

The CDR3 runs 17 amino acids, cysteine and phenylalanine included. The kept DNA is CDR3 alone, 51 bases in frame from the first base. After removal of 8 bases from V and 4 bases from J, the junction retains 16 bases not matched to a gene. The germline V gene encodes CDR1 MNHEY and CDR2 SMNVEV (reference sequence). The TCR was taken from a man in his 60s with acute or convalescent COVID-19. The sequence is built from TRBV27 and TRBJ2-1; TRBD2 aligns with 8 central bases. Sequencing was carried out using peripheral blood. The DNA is TGTGCCAGCCGCCGGGACCTCGTGGCGGGAGGATACAATGAGCAGTTCTTC. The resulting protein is CASRRDLVAGGYNEQFF.